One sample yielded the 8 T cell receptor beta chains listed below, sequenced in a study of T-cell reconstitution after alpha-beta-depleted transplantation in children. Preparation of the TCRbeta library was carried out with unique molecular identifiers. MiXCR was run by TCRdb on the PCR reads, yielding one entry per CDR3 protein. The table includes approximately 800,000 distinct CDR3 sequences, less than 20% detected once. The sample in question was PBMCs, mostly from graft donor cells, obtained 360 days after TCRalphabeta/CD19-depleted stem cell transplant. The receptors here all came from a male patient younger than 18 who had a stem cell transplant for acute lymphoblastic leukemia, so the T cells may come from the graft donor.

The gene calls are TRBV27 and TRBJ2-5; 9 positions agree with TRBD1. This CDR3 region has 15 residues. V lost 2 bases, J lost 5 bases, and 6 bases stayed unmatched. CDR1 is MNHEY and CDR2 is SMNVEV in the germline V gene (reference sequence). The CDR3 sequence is CASSLPRTGEETQYF. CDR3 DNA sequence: TGTGCCAGCAGTTTACCCAGGACAGGGGAGGAGACCCAGTACTTC.

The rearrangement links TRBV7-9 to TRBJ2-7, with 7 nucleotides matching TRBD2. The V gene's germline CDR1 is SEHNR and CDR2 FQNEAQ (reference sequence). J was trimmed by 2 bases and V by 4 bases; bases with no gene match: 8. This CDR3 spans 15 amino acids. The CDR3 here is CASSSPRGRAYEQYF. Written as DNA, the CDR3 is TGTGCCAGCAGCTCCCCTCGGGGGAGGGCCTACGAGCAGTACTTC.

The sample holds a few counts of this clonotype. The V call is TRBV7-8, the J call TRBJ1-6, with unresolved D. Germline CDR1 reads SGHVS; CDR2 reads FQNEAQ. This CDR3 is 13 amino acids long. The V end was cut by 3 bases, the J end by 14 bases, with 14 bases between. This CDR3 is CASSFSEWATLHF. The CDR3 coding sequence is TGTGCCAGCAGCTTCAGTGAATGGGCCACCCTCCACTTT.

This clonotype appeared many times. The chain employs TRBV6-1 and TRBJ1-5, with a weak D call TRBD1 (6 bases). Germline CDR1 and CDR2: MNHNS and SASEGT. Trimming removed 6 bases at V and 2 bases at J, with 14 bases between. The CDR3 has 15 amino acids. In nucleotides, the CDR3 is TGTGCCAGCAGCGACGAGGGGGTAGGCAATCAGCCCCAGCATTTT. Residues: CASSDEGVGNQPQHF.

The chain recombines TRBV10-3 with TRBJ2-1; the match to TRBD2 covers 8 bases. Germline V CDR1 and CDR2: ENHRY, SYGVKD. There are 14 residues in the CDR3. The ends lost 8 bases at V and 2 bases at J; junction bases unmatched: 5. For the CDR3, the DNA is TGTGCCATCCGGCGGGAGGTCCCCTACAATGAGCAGTTCTTC. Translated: CAIRREVPYNEQFF.

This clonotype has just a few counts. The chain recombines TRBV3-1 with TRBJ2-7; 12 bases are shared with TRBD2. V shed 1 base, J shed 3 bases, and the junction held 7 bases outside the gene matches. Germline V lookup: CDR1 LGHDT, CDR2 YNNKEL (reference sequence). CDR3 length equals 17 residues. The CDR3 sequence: CASSQVPGLAGGYEQYF. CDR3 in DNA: TGTGCCAGCAGCCAAGTTCCGGGACTAGCGGGCGGCTACGAGCAGTACTTC.

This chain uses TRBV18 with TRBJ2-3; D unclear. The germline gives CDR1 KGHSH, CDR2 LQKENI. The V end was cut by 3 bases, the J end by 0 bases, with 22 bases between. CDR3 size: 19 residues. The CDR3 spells CASSPLPRHTSLSTDTQYF. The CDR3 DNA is TGTGCCAGCTCACCTCTACCTCGACATACCTCACTTAGCACAGATACGCAGTATTTT.

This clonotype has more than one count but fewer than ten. Here the CDR3 DNA reads TGTGCCACCAGTCCTCTAGCTGGCAATGAGCAGTTCTTC. Residues: CATSPLAGNEQFF. The V gene is TRBV15, the J gene TRBJ2-1, with D possibly TRBD2 on 5 matching bases. Germline CDR1 and CDR2: LNHNV and YYDKDF (reference sequence). The CDR3 contains 13 residues. The V end lost 6 bases, the J end lost 6 bases, and 12 bases lay between the germline ends. The entire variable domain, with the rest obtained from reference TRBV15 and TRBJ2-1, is as follows: DAMVIQNPRYQVTQFGKPVTLSCSQTLNHNVMYWYQQKSSQAPKLLFHYYDKDFNNEADTPDNFQSRRPNTSFCFLDIRSPGLGDTAMYLCATSPLAGNEQFFGPGTRLTVL.